These 2 T cell receptor beta chains were sequenced from one sample in a study of blood T cell repertoires in COVID-19 (dated by TCRdb to the early 2020s). Libraries were made using the immunoSEQ multiplex PCR assay. TCRdb holds this immuneACCESS table with in-frame rearrangements only. Some clones are missing; in checked studies, unresolved V genes explain under half, and the rest has no known cause. The sample table lists roughly 190,000 clones, 80% to 85% of them with a count of one. Roughly 6.6% of the sample is taken by the ten largest. The source material was peripheral blood. The receptor set was obtained from a woman aged 40 to 50 with acute or convalescent COVID-19.

This rearrangement joins TRBV7-2 to TRBJ2-2; the match to TRBD2 covers 8 bases. CDR1 and CDR2 (germline): SGHTA, FQGNSA. Unmatched junction bases numbered 15, after V lost 5 bases and J lost 4 bases. This CDR3 has 18 residues. The chain's CDR3 is CASSPVGGRSQATGELFF. In DNA form, the CDR3 reads TGTGCCAGCAGCCCCGTCGGCGGGAGGTCCCAGGCCACCGGGGAGCTGTTTTTT.

The rearrangement links TRBV27 to TRBJ2-7; 7 nucleotides line up with TRBD1. The CDR3 spans 16 residues. CDR1 and CDR2 (germline): MNHEY, SMNVEV (reference sequence). The J segment lost 0 bases and the V segment lost 4 bases, leaving 9 bases of the junction unmatched. CDR3 amino acids: CASSYKTGLGSYEQYF. The CDR3 coding sequence is TGTGCCAGCAGTTACAAGACAGGGTTGGGCTCCTACGAGCAGTACTTC.